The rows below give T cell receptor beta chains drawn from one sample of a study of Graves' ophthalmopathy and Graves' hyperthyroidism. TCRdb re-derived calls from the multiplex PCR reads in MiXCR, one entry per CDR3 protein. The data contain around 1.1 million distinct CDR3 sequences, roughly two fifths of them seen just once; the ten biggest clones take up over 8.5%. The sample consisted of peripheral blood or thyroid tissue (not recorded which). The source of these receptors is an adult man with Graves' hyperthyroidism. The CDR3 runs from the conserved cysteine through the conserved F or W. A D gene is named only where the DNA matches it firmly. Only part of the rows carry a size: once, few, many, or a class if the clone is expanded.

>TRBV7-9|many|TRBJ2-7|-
TGTGCCAGCAGCCCTAGGGGGGTCCGGGACAGCCTCTCCTACGAGCAGTACTTC
CASSPRGVRDSLSYEQYF
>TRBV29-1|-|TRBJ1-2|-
TGCAGCGTTGCGCCAGGGAGAGGTGGCTACACCTTC
CSVAPGRGGYTF
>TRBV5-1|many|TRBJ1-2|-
TGCGCCAGCAGCTTGAGACAGACATCAGGAGGCTACACCTTC
CASSLRQTSGGYTF
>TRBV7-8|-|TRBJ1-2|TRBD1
TGTGCCAGCAGTTTATCCCCCGCGGACAGGGCGTATGGCTACACCTTC
CASSLSPADRAYGYTF
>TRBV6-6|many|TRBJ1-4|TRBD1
TGTGCCAGCAGTGAGAGACAGGGTGGAAAACTGTTTTTT
CASSERQGGKLFF
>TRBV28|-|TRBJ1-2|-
TGTGACAGCAGGCAGACAGGAGGCTACACCTTC
CDSRQTGGYTF
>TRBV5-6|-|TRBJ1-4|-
TGTGCCAGCAAGGGGAAAGGGACAACTAATGAAAAACTGTTTTTT
CASKGKGTTNEKLFF
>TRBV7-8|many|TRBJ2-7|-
TGTGCCAGCAGCTTAGTTGGGGGGAGGGGGGCCCCCATGAGGGAGCAGTACTTC
CASSLVGGRGAPMREQYF
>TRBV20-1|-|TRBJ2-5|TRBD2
TGCAGTGCTAGAGTATGGGAGAGGCTAGCGGGACCCCGGGGGACCCAGTACTTC
CSARVWERLAGPRGTQYF
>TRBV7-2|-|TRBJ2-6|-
TGTGCCACCCAAGGGGCCGGGGCCAACGTCCTGACTTTC
CATQGAGANVLTF
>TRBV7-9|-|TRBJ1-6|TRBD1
TGTGCCAGCAGCCGCACGACAGGGAATTCACCCCTCCACTTT
CASSRTTGNSPLHF
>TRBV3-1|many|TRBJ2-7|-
TGTGCCAGCAGCCGGACACGAGGCGAGCAGTACTTC
CASSRTRGEQYF
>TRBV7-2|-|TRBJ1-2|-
TGTGCCAGCAGCCCAACCCAGGGGGGCTACACCTTC
CASSPTQGGYTF
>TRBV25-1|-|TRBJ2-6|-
TGTGCCAGCAGACTCGGAGCTGGGGCCAGCGTCCTGACTTTC
CASRLGAGASVLTF
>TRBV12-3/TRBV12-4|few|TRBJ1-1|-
TGTGCCAGCAGTTTTGATAGCTATGAAGCTTTCTTT
CASSFDSYEAFF
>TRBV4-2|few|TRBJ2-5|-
TGTGCCAGCAGCCAGACCTCTTTCTCGGATCGGGAGACCCAGTACTTC
CASSQTSFSDRETQYF
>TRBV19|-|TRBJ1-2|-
TGTGCCAGTAGTATAGATAGCGGACTCCTGGACAACTATGGCTACACCTTC
CASSIDSGLLDNYGYTF
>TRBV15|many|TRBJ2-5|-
TGTGCCACCAGCAGAACGATGGACTCGGCACGGGGGACCCAGTACTTC
CATSRTMDSARGTQYF
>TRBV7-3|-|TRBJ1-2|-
TGTGCCAGCAGCTTAAAGCCGGCGGGCAGCTGGGATGGCTACACCTTC
CASSLKPAGSWDGYTF
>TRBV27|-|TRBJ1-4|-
TGTGCCAGCAGTCAGGACAGCTATAATGAAAAACTGTTTTTT
CASSQDSYNEKLFF
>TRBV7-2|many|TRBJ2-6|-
TGTGCCAGCAGCTTAGTCTCGTCGGCCTCTGGGGCCAACGTCCTGACTTTC
CASSLVSSASGANVLTF
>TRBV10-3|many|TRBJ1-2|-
TGTGCCATCAGTTCCAGGGTCGACGGCTACACCTTC
CAISSRVDGYTF
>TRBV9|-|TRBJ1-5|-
TGTGCCAGCAGCGTTGCGCAGGGCAATCAGCCCCAGCATTTT
CASSVAQGNQPQHF
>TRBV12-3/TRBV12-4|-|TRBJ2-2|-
TGTGCCAGCAGTTTCGCGCTCAGGGCCGGTAACGGGGAGCTGTTTTTT
CASSFALRAGNGELFF
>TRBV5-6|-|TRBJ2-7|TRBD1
TGTGCCAGCAGCCCGTCCCGGGACAGGGTTTACGAGCAGTACTTC
CASSPSRDRVYEQYF
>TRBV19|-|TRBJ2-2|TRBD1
TGTGCCAGTAGTCGTCCGGGACAGAGGGCCATTGAGCTGTTTTTT
CASSRPGQRAIELFF
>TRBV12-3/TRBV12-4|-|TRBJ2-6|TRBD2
TGTGCCAGCAGCCCTCGGGTAGCGGGAGTGGCAGGGGCCAACGTCCTGACTTTC
CASSPRVAGVAGANVLTF
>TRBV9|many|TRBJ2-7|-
TGTGCCAGCAGCCCAGGCCCCGGGGCTACCTACGAGCAGTACTTC
CASSPGPGATYEQYF
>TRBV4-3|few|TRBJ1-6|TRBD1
TGCGCCAGCAGCCTTGGACAGGCGAAGAGCTCCTATAATTCACCCCTCCACTTT
CASSLGQAKSSYNSPLHF
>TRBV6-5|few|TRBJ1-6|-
TGTGCCAGCAGTTACTCGAGGCAGATAGCAAATTCACCCCTCCACTTT
CASSYSRQIANSPLHF
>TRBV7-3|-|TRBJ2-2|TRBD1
TGTGCCAGCAGCAAACAGGGGGCTCATGCCGGGGAGCTGTTTTTT
CASSKQGAHAGELFF